A single sample is the source of the 10 T cell receptor beta chains below, sequenced in a study of blood T cell repertoires in COVID-19. Clones were read by immunoSEQ multiplex PCR, and TCRdb kept only the in-frame ones, dropping some. The table shows some 250,000 clones, with approximately 87% occurring only once. The source material was peripheral blood. All receptors come from a woman aged 30 to 39 with COVID-19, enrolled during active disease.

This chain joins TRBV5-1 and TRBJ2-6; D is perhaps TRBD1 (6 bases). V was trimmed by 0 bases and J by 0 bases, leaving 13 bases between them. Germline V gene lookup returns CDR1 SGHRS and CDR2 YFSETQ. The CDR3 is made up of 18 amino acids. CDR3 in amino acids: CASSLAGALDSGANVLTF. The CDR3 DNA is TGCGCCAGCAGCTTGGCAGGGGCGCTCGACTCTGGGGCCAACGTCCTGACTTTC.

The J gene is TRBJ2-2, the V gene TRBV4-1; the D gene is possibly TRBD1 (5 bases). The length of the CDR3 is 16 residues. The V and J ends lost 5 bases and 1 base respectively, with 14 bases between them. The germline gives CDR1 MGHRA, CDR2 YSYEKL. The DNA for the CDR3 is TGCGCCAGCAGCTTTGGACAAGTCCAGAACACCGGGGAGCTGTTTTTT. It codes for CASSFGQVQNTGELFF.

V and J are TRBV12-3 or TRBV12-4 and TRBJ2-7, with D perhaps matching TRBD2 (7 bases). V shed 6 bases and J shed 2 bases, with 11 bases lying between them. The CDR3 covers 13 residues. The CDR3 protein is CASSGGPPYEQYF. The CDR3 DNA is TGTGCCAGCAGCGGGGGGCCACCCTACGAGCAGTACTTC.

Comment on this clone: The same CDR3 can be traced to other DNA sequences in this sample. This rearrangement joins TRBV4-1 to TRBJ2-7, with TRBD1 matching 10 bases. CDR1 is MGHRA and CDR2 is YSYEKL in the germline V gene. The V gene end was trimmed by 1 base and the J gene end by 3 bases; junction bases not matched to a gene: 0. The CDR3 is 14 residues long. CDR3 bases: TGCGCCAGCAGCCAAGGGGACAGGGGCTACGAGCAGTACTTC. Translating gives CASSQGDRGYEQYF.

This clone was seen just once. This chain joins TRBV5-1 and TRBJ2-7; tentative D call: TRBD1 (6 bases). CDR1 and CDR2 (germline): SGHRS, YFSETQ. The CDR3 is 14 residues long. The V gene lost 5 bases and the J gene lost 10 bases, with 22 bases spanning the gap. This chain's CDR3 is CASRPEPRGPSQYF. For the CDR3, the DNA is TGCGCCAGCAGACCCGAACCCAGGGGCCCATCACAGTACTTC.

Here the CDR3 reads CASSLGSSGDQDEQFF. DNA for the CDR3: TGTGCCAGCAGCTTAGGGTCCAGCGGGGACCAAGATGAGCAGTTCTTC. This rearrangement joins TRBV13 to TRBJ2-1; 7 nucleotides align to TRBD2. In germline, CDR1 is PRHDT, CDR2 FYEKMQ (reference sequence). This CDR3 contains 16 residues. The trim removed 0 bases at V and 8 bases at J, leaving 10 bases unmatched.

The chain recombines TRBV27 with TRBJ2-7, with D possibly matching TRBD2 (5 bases). The CDR3 runs 12 residues. V was pared by 4 bases and J by 6 bases, with 10 bases between. Germline V gene data show CDR1 as MNHEY and CDR2 as SMNVEV (reference sequence). The CDR3 region is CASSSGLVEQYF. The CDR3 DNA is TGTGCCAGCAGTTCCGGACTGGTCGAGCAGTACTTC.

The chain employs TRBV5-1 and TRBJ2-1, with 9 bases fitting TRBD1. The V gene's germline CDR1 is SGHRS and CDR2 YFSETQ. J was trimmed by 0 bases and V by 5 bases; bases with no gene match: 9. The CDR3 is 17 amino acids. The CDR3 bases are TGCGCCAGCAGAATCGGGACAGGGCGTAACTCCTACAATGAGCAGTTCTTC. This gives the protein CASRIGTGRNSYNEQFF.

This rearrangement joins TRBV28 to TRBJ2-5, with TRBD2 as a possible D gene (7 bases). The CDR3 consists of 14 residues. The V gene lost 3 bases and the J gene lost 4 bases, with 12 bases spanning the gap. Germline-derived CDR1 and CDR2 are MDHEN and SYDVKM. The CDR3 is CASSLGGAGETQYF. Written as DNA, the CDR3 is TGTGCCAGCAGTTTGGGGGGGGCGGGAGAGACCCAGTACTTC.

The chain uses TRBV19 and TRBJ1-2; unclear D gene. CDR1 is LNHDA and CDR2 is SQIVND in the germline V gene (reference sequence). CDR3 size: 12 residues. V was cut by 8 bases and J by 8 bases, with 15 bases left in between. The CDR3 sequence: CASENATSGYTF. The CDR3 bases are TGTGCCAGTGAGAATGCGACATCGGGCTACACCTTC. The complete variable domain, with remaining parts taken from reference TRBV19 and TRBJ1-2, reads DGGITQSPKYLFRKEGQNVTLSCEQNLNHDAMYWYRQDPGQGLRLIYYSQIVNDFQKGDIAEGYSVSREKKESFPLTVTSAQKNPTAFYLCASENATSGYTFGSGTRLTVV.